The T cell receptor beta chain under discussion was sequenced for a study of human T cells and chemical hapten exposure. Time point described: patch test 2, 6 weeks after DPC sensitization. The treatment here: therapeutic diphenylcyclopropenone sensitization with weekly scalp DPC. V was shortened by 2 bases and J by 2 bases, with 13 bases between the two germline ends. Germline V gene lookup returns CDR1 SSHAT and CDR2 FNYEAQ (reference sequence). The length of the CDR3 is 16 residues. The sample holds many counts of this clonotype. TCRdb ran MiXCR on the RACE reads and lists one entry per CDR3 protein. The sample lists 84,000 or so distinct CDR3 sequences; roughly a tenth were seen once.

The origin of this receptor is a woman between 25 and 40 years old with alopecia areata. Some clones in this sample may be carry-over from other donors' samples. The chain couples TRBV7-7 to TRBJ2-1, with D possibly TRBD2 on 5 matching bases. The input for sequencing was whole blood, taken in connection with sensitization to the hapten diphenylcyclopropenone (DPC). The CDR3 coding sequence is TGTGCCAGCAGCTTAACGGCGGGCCCTGCCTACAATGAGCAGTTCTTC. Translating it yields CASSLTAGPAYNEQFF. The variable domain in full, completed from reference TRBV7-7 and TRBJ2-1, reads GAGVSQSPRYKVTKRGQDVTLRCDPISSHATLYWYQQALGQGPEFLTYFNYEAQPDKSGLPSDRFSAERPEGSISTLTIQRTEQRDSAMYRCASSLTAGPAYNEQFFGPGTRLTVL.